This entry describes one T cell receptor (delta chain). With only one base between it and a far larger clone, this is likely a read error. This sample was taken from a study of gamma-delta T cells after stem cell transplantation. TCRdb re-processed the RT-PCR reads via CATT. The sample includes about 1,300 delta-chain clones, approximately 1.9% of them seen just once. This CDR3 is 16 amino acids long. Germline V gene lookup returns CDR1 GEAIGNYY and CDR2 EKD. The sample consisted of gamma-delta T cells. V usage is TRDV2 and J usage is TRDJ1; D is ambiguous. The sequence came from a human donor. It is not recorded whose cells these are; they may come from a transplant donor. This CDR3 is CACDTAEAKYTDKPIF. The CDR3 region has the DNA TGTGCCTGTGACACCGCAGAGGCGAAGTACACCGATAAACCCATCTTT.